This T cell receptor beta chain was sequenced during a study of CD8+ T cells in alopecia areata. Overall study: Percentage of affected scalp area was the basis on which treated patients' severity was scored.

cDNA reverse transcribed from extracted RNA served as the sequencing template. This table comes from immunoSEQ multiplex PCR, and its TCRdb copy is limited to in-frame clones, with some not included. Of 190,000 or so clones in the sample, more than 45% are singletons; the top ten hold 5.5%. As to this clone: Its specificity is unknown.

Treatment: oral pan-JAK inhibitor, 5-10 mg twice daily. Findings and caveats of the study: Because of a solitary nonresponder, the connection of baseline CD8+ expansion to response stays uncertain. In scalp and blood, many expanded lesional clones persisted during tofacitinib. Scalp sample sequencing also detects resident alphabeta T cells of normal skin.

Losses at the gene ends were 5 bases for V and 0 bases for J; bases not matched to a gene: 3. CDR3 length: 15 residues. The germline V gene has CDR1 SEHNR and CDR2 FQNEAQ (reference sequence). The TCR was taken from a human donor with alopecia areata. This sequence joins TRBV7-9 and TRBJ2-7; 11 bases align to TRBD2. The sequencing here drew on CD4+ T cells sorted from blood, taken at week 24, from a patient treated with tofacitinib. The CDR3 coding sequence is TGTGCCAGCAGCCCACTAGCGGGGGTCTCCTACGAGCAGTACTTC. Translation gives CASSPLAGVSYEQYF. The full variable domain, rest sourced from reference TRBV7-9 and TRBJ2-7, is DTGVSQNPRHKITKRGQNVTFRCDPISEHNRLYWYRQTLGQGPEFLTYFQNEAQLEKSRLLSDRFSAERPKGSFSTLEIQRTEQGDSAMYLCASSPLAGVSYEQYFGPGTRLTVT.